Here is one T cell receptor (beta chain) with its context. The antigen it recognizes is unknown. No much larger clonotype is one base removed from it; base qualities were not supplied. The data belong to a study of T cell repertoires in cytomegalovirus infection (dated by TCRdb to the late 2010s). Regarding the complete study: The peptide stimulations were aimed at well-studied HLA-B-restricted epitopes as well as recently identified HLA-C-restricted CMV epitopes, whose presentation resists viral immunomodulation. Because public TCR beta signatures pointed to carriage of CMV infection together with the matching HLA type, the HLA type of each donor mattered for the analysis. Beyond this particular receptor, the publication reports: Carriers of CMV infection plus the relevant HLA type were discriminated by the cumulative frequency of public TCR beta family members in the study cohort and in an independent roughly 340-donor cohort. The ex vivo response was dominated by HLA-C-restricted CMV-specific TCR beta clonotypes, which also provided the single most frequent clonotype in two of eight donors.

The germline ends are 24 bases apart after V is trimmed by 5 bases and J by 1 base. The germline V gene (reference sequence) provides CDR1 SGHAT and CDR2 FQDESV. The CDR3 has 18 amino acids, counting the end cysteine and phenylalanine. The retained sequence is limited to the CDR3, 54 bases, with the frame set at the first base. The treatment or condition tag for this specimen amounts to: in vitro stimulation with specific CMV peptide epitopes to enrich CMV-specific T cells. This sample was sequenced with an Illumina HiSeq 1500. TCRdb reran the public reads through fastp at Q25 and MiXCR, keeping productive beta chains. Rows merge per CDR3 protein into single entries with the most common DNA and genes. The sample table records around 500,000 distinct CDR3 sequences; roughly 42% of these occur just once. Of the sample, roughly two fifths is held by the ten largest clones.

The specimen was cultured PBMCs, collected from culture after CMV antigen stimulation. Recombination linked TRBV11-1 to TRBJ2-7; a weak D assignment points to TRBD1 (5 bases agree). This sequence originates from a human donor in good health (CMV status not recorded). Some clones in this sample may be carry-over from other donors' samples. The CDR3 region: CASSGTKGLQLISYEQYF. The nucleotide sequence is given as TGTGCCAGCAGCGGAACCAAGGGGCTCCAACTTATTTCCTACGAGCAGTACTTC.